A single sample is the source of the 20 T cell receptor beta chains below, sequenced in a study of T cell changes during pregnancy in multiple sclerosis. This table comes from immunoSEQ multiplex PCR, and its TCRdb copy is limited to in-frame clones, with some not included. Here the sample spans 40,000 to 45,000 clones, 85% to 95% being singletons. The sample was peripheral blood. The receptors shown here come from a female donor with multiple sclerosis, enrolled in a pregnancy study.

This clone has just one count. The rearrangement uses TRBV19 and TRBJ1-3; 8 nucleotides align to TRBD1. Germline CDR1 and CDR2: LNHDA and SQIVND (reference sequence). The CDR3 has 17 residues. The V gene end was trimmed by 5 bases and the J gene end by 0 bases; junction bases not matched to a gene: 9. The CDR3 loop is CASSVTGTGFSGNTIYF. The CDR3 bases are TGTGCCAGTAGTGTGACCGGGACAGGCTTCTCTGGAAACACCATATATTTT.

The V and J genes are TRBV6-4 and TRBJ2-2; 13 bases line up with TRBD2. This CDR3 has 15 residues. Germline CDR1 MRHNA, CDR2 SNTAGT. V was pared by 7 bases and J by 5 bases, with 4 bases of the junction left unmatched. DNA for the CDR3: TGTGCCAGCACCCAACTAGCGGGAGGGACCGGGGAGCTGTTTTTT. Translation gives CASTQLAGGTGELFF.

The chain employs TRBV15 and TRBJ2-7; 8 nucleotides match TRBD1. The CDR3 loop spans 16 amino acids. Per the germline V gene, CDR1 is LNHNV and CDR2 is YYDKDF (reference sequence). J was trimmed by 3 bases and V by 6 bases; bases with no gene match: 13. The CDR3 spells CATRILRPDRVYEQYF. The CDR3 bases are TGTGCCACCAGAATCTTGCGTCCGGACAGGGTCTACGAGCAGTACTTC.

V gene TRBV7-9 combines with J gene TRBJ2-2; no clear D. The CDR3 contains 14 residues. In germline, CDR1 is SEHNR, CDR2 FQNEAQ (reference sequence). Trimming shortened V by 5 bases and J by 1 base, and 8 bases separated the two germline ends. The CDR3 nucleotides read TGTGCCAGCAGCCCCAGACAGAACACCGGGGAGCTGTTTTTT. Protein: CASSPRQNTGELFF.

The chain recombines TRBV23-1 with TRBJ2-7, with D possibly being TRBD1 or TRBD2 (5 bases each). TRBV23-1 counts as an open reading frame of uncertain function. The CDR3 totals 13 residues. Trimming stripped 4 bases from V and 2 bases from J, with 9 bases between. The CDR3 DNA sequence: TGCGCCAGCAGTCGGGACGTTGCCTACGAGCAGTACTTC. It yields the protein CASSRDVAYEQYF.

To note about this clone: The identical CDR3 is also encoded by other nucleotide sequences in the sample. The gene calls are TRBV18 and TRBJ2-3; D is ambiguous. The V and J ends lost 0 bases and 0 bases respectively, with 1 base between them. The CDR3 spans 13 residues. The germline V gene encodes CDR1 KGHSH and CDR2 LQKENI. The CDR3 protein is CASSPPSTDTQYF. CDR3 nucleotides: TGTGCCAGCTCACCACCAAGCACAGATACGCAGTATTTT.

On this clone itself: Other nucleotide sequences in the sample specify the same CDR3. The J gene is TRBJ1-1, the V gene TRBV30, with D unclear. Germline V lookup: CDR1 GTSNPN, CDR2 SVGIG (reference sequence). The CDR3 contains 12 residues. Between the trimmed V and J ends, which lost 2 bases and 4 bases, there was a span of 8 bases. CDR3 bases: TGTGCCTGGAGTCCGGGTGGCACTGAAGCTTTCTTT. Protein: CAWSPGGTEAFF.

This clone was counted once. The chain uses TRBV6-6 and TRBJ2-7, with 7 bases matching TRBD2. The CDR3 length is 14 residues. Trimming cost V 2 bases and J 3 bases; bases outside gene matches: 4. Per the germline V gene, CDR1 is MNHNY and CDR2 is SVGAGI (reference sequence). The CDR3 protein is CASSYASSGYEQYF. DNA of the CDR3: TGTGCCAGCAGTTACGCGTCTAGCGGCTACGAGCAGTACTTC.

The rearrangement uses TRBV19 and TRBJ2-5, with 9 nucleotides matching TRBD2. CDR3 length: 15 residues. J lost 7 bases, V lost 3 bases, and 9 bases had no gene match. Germline CDR1 is LNHDA and CDR2 is SQIVND (reference sequence). The CDR3 protein is CASSISLAGGRTQYF. The DNA for the CDR3 is TGTGCCAGTAGTATCTCTTTGGCGGGAGGGCGGACCCAGTACTTC.

This clone was observed once. This chain connects TRBV19 to TRBJ2-1; D perhaps matches TRBD2 (6 bases). CDR1 LNHDA and CDR2 SQIVND come from the germline V gene (reference sequence). CDR3 length: 14 amino acids. V was trimmed by 0 bases and J by 6 bases, leaving 9 bases between them. The CDR3 here is CASSIEASANEQFF. CDR3 DNA sequence: TGTGCCAGTAGTATAGAGGCTAGCGCCAATGAGCAGTTCTTC.

This clone was counted between two and nine times. The chain employs TRBV6-4 and TRBJ1-4; tentatively, D is TRBD1 (5 bases). Germline assignment: CDR1 MRHNA and CDR2 SNTAGT. This CDR3 is 14 amino acids long. The V gene lost 6 bases and the J gene lost 7 bases, with 15 bases spanning the gap. As DNA, the CDR3 is TGTGCCAGCAGCACGGGACTTGAGGGTGAAAAACTGTTTTTT. It translates to CASSTGLEGEKLFF.

This chain links TRBV7-9 with TRBJ1-1; D is perhaps TRBD1 (6 bases). The V gene's germline CDR1 is SEHNR and CDR2 FQNEAQ (reference sequence). V lost 4 bases and J 0 bases, leaving 6 bases between the germline ends. This CDR3 spans 13 amino acids. The CDR3 region is CASSSGVNTEAFF. The CDR3 DNA is TGTGCCAGCAGCTCAGGGGTGAACACTGAAGCTTTCTTT. The entire variable domain, with the rest obtained from reference TRBV7-9 and TRBJ1-1, is as follows: DTGVSQNPRHKITKRGQNVTFRCDPISEHNRLYWYRQTLGQGPEFLTYFQNEAQLEKSRLLSDRFSAERPKGSFSTLEIQRTEQGDSAMYLCASSSGVNTEAFFGQGTRLTVV.

This clone was seen once. CDR3 residues: CASSHEKGLGNTIYF. CDR3 nucleotides: TGCGCCAGCAGCCACGAGAAGGGACTTGGAAACACCATATATTTT. The chain couples TRBV4-1 to TRBJ1-3; D might be TRBD1 (5 bases). Trimming removed 3 bases at V and 3 bases at J, with 12 bases between. Germline values: CDR1 MGHRA, CDR2 YSYEKL. The CDR3 totals 15 residues.

The chain couples TRBV19 to TRBJ2-1; TRBD2 matches at 9 bases. The junction had 15 bases not matched to a gene; V was cut back by 5 bases and J by 7 bases. This CDR3 has 17 amino acids. CDR1 is LNHDA and CDR2 is SQIVND in the germline V gene (reference sequence). This CDR3 is CASSPQSGRKGGNEQFF. The CDR3 region has the DNA TGTGCCAGTAGTCCTCAGAGCGGGAGGAAAGGGGGGAATGAGCAGTTCTTC. Complete variable domain (other parts from reference TRBV19 and TRBJ2-1): DGGITQSPKYLFRKEGQNVTLSCEQNLNHDAMYWYRQDPGQGLRLIYYSQIVNDFQKGDIAEGYSVSREKKESFPLTVTSAQKNPTAFYLCASSPQSGRKGGNEQFFGPGTRLTVL.

The genes are TRBV6-5 and TRBJ2-1; 7 nucleotides match TRBD1. V lost 6 bases to trimming and J lost 2 bases; unmatched junction nucleotides: 4. CDR1 is MNHEY and CDR2 is SVGAGI in the germline V gene. The CDR3 has 14 residues. Written as DNA, the CDR3 is TGTGCCAGCAGCAGACAGGGACCCTACAATGAGCAGTTCTTC. It encodes CASSRQGPYNEQFF.

The rearrangement joins TRBV19 to TRBJ2-2; 12 positions match TRBD1. CDR1 and CDR2 from the germline V gene are LNHDA and SQIVND (reference sequence). Trimming took 7 bases from V and 4 from J; bases not matched to a gene: 4. The CDR3 has 15 amino acids. Written as DNA, the CDR3 is TGTGCCAGTAAGGGACAGGGGGCGGGCACCGGGGAGCTGTTTTTT. Its translation is CASKGQGAGTGELFF.

V is TRBV9 and J is TRBJ2-1; D ambiguous. The CDR3 consists of 13 residues. Germline CDR1 SGDLS, CDR2 YYNGEE. V was shortened by 0 bases and J by 4 bases, with 5 bases between the two germline ends. CDR3 bases: TGTGCCAGCAGCGTAGGGTGGTACAATGAGCAGTTCTTC. Residues: CASSVGWYNEQFF. Variable domain in full (rest from reference TRBV9 and TRBJ2-1): DSGVTQTPKHLITATGQRVTLRCSPRSGDLSVYWYQQSLDQGLQFLIQYYNGEERAKGNILERFSAQQFPDLHSELNLSSLELGDSALYFCASSVGWYNEQFFGPGTRLTVL.

This chain links TRBV7-2 with TRBJ1-5; D is perhaps TRBD1 (5 bases). The V end lost 8 bases, the J end lost 4 bases, and 12 bases lay between the germline ends. CDR1 is SGHTA and CDR2 is FQGNSA in the germline V gene. The CDR3 is 13 amino acids. The CDR3 protein is CASAKEGNQPQHF. In nucleotides, the CDR3 is TGTGCCAGCGCAAAGGAGGGGAATCAGCCCCAGCATTTT.

This chain links TRBV7-9 with TRBJ2-5, with TRBD1 as a possible D gene (6 bases). The germline V gene has CDR1 SEHNR and CDR2 FQNEAQ (reference sequence). V shed 5 bases and J shed 5 bases, with 18 bases lying between them. CDR3 size: 15 residues. The CDR3 DNA sequence: TGTGCCAGCAGCATCGCTCAGGGGCCGCAGGAGACCCAGTACTTC. Protein product: CASSIAQGPQETQYF.

The sample holds one count of this clone. The V gene is TRBV19, the J gene TRBJ1-5; D remains unclear. Germline assignment: CDR1 LNHDA and CDR2 SQIVND (reference sequence). The CDR3 contains 14 residues. Trimming took off 8 bases at V and 4 bases at J, with 15 bases between the two ends. As DNA, the CDR3 is TGTGCCAGTCGTTCTCGACGGGAAAATCAGCCCCAGCATTTT. It translates to CASRSRRENQPQHF.